These T cell receptor beta chains were read from a single sample in a study of shared clonotypes between healthy human individuals. Clones were sequenced by immunoSEQ multiplex PCR, and TCRdb holds only the in-frame ones, with some missing. Of over a million clones listed, 96% were seen once; the top ten hold approximately 1.1%. Sequences were obtained from naive CD4+ T cells sorted from blood. The receptors stem from a man in his thirties or forties in good health. Both conserved end residues are part of each CDR3. D genes are given only for firm matches. The size of a clone is reported for some rows only, either as once, few or many, or as a class for expanded clones.

TRBV7-9	TRBJ2-1	-	-	TGTGCCAGCAGCTCCCCGGGATGGATGTCCCCCAATGAGCAGTTCTTC	CASSSPGWMSPNEQFF
TRBV6-5	TRBJ2-2	-	-	TGTGCCAGCAGTTACAGGGGAACCGGGGAGCTGTTTTTT	CASSYRGTGELFF
TRBV27	TRBJ2-1	TRBD2	-	TGTGCCAGCAGTTTAACCGGGACTAGCGGGACGCGTGAGCAGTTCTTC	CASSLTGTSGTREQFF
TRBV10-1	TRBJ2-7	TRBD2	-	TGCGCCAGCAGTGAATGGGGGGGAAAGCAGTACTTC	CASSEWGGKQYF
TRBV28	TRBJ2-2	-	-	TGTGCCAGCAGTTTAAGTGGCTCCGGGGAGCTGTTTTTT	CASSLSGSGELFF
TRBV29-1	TRBJ2-1	-	-	TGCAGCGTAACGGGGGCATGGGGAGAATCCTACAATGAGCAGTTCTTC	CSVTGAWGESYNEQFF
TRBV4-2	TRBJ2-2	-	once	TGTGCCAGCAGCAAGGGGGCGAACACCGGGGAGCTGTTTTTT	CASSKGANTGELFF
TRBV5-1	TRBJ2-3	TRBD1	-	TGCGCCAGCAGCTTGAACAGGGGAGAATTAGATACGCAGTATTTT	CASSLNRGELDTQYF
TRBV7-9	TRBJ2-7	-	-	TGTGCCAGCAGCTCCACCTACGAGCAGTACTTC	CASSSTYEQYF
TRBV9	TRBJ1-2	-	-	TGTGCCAGCAGTGAGGGAACAGGGACGAGGACTGGCTACACCTTC	CASSEGTGTRTGYTF
TRBV7-8	TRBJ2-2	TRBD1	-	TGTGCCAGCAGCTTCGACAGGGTCACCGGGGAGCTGTTTTTT	CASSFDRVTGELFF
TRBV28	TRBJ2-5	-	-	TGTGCCAGCGGCGGGATAGAGACCCAGTACTTC	CASGGIETQYF
TRBV6-5	TRBJ2-3	-	-	TGTGCCAGCAGTTACGATGGCCCGTTGGGTACGCAGTATTTT	CASSYDGPLGTQYF
TRBV19	TRBJ1-5	TRBD1	-	TGTGCCAGTCGTCCCGATCAGACAGGGAAGAAATATAGCAATCAGCCCCAGCATTTT	CASRPDQTGKKYSNQPQHF
TRBV30	TRBJ1-5	-	-	TGTGCCTGGAGTGTATTAGGGAAGGGAGTGGGCGACAATCAGCCCCAGCATTTT	CAWSVLGKGVGDNQPQHF
TRBV14	TRBJ2-3	-	once	TGTGCCAGCAGCCAAGACGGATTGCCTGGCACAGATACGCAGTATTTT	CASSQDGLPGTDTQYF
TRBV5-1	TRBJ2-5	TRBD2	-	TGCGCCAGCAGCATCGGGACTAGCGGGAGTAGGTTGAGAATTGAGACCCAGTACTTC	CASSIGTSGSRLRIETQYF